Listed below are T cell receptor beta chains from one sample, sequenced in a study of blood T cells in healthy people across ages. TCRdb used MiXCR to reprocess the 5' RACE reads, holding one entry per CDR3 protein. The profile shows a few hundred thousand distinct CDR3 sequences, about 55% of them singletons. The sequencing sample was made of blood. The receptors stem from a man in his sixties in good health. Both conserved end residues are part of each CDR3. Fields, in order: J gene, D gene, V gene, clone size, CDR3 protein, CDR3 DNA. A D gene is named only where the DNA matches it firmly. Expanded clones get a size class; other rows say once, few or many, or leave the size out.

TRBJ1-5,-,TRBV27,many,CASSLLGQPQHF,TGTGCCAGCAGTTTATTGGGTCAGCCCCAGCATTTT
TRBJ1-2,TRBD1,TRBV20-1,once,CSAEGATLNYGYTF,TGCAGTGCTGAGGGGGCCACCCTAAACTATGGCTACACCTTC
TRBJ2-1,TRBD2,TRBV2,-,CASRTSGRKGSISYNEQFF,TGTGCCAGCAGGACCAGCGGGAGAAAAGGGTCTATCTCCTACAATGAGCAGTTCTTC
TRBJ2-5,-,TRBV15,-,CATSRGGWGETQYF,TGTGCCACCAGCAGAGGGGGGTGGGGGGAGACCCAGTACTTC
TRBJ2-5,-,TRBV5-1,-,CASSLVGPETQYF,TGCGCCAGCAGCTTGGTAGGTCCAGAGACCCAGTACTTC
TRBJ2-7,-,TRBV4-3,-,CASSKRSSYNEQYF,TGCGCCAGCAGCAAGAGGAGCTCCTACAATGAGCAGTACTTC
TRBJ2-7,-,TRBV20-1,few,CSALYTTGLYEQYF,TGCAGTGCCCTATATACCACAGGCCTCTACGAGCAGTACTTC
TRBJ2-7,-,TRBV29-1,many,CSVKVSCEQYF,TGCAGCGTCAAAGTCTCTTGTGAGCAGTACTTC
TRBJ1-1,-,TRBV20-1,-,CSARPRPGSEAFF,TGCAGTGCTAGACCCCGACCCGGGTCTGAAGCTTTCTTT
TRBJ2-3,-,TRBV10-3,-,CVSRGTTDTQYF,TGTGTCTCCCGTGGGACCACCGATACGCAGTATTTT
TRBJ2-4,-,TRBV28,few,CASSLEGGGDIQYF,TGTGCCAGCAGTTTAGAAGGGGGGGGGGACATTCAGTACTTC
TRBJ2-7,TRBD1,TRBV3-1,-,CASSPYRGQSYEQYF,TGTGCCAGCAGCCCGTACAGGGGGCAGTCCTACGAGCAGTACTTC
TRBJ2-3,-,TRBV7-2,-,CASSLKPPQGTDTQYF,TGTGCCAGCAGCTTAAAACCCCCTCAGGGAACAGATACGCAGTATTTT
TRBJ2-3,-,TRBV12-3/TRBV12-4,-,CTSSRIITGSADTQYF,TGTACCAGCAGTCGTATCATCACAGGGTCGGCAGATACGCAGTATTTT
TRBJ2-7,TRBD2,TRBV20-1,-,CSARAPAGARTYEQYF,TGCAGTGCTAGGGCCCCAGCGGGGGCACGGACCTACGAGCAGTACTTC
TRBJ2-7,-,TRBV6-2/TRBV6-3,-,CASTNAGSYEQYF,TGTGCCAGCACGAACGCTGGGTCCTACGAGCAGTACTTC
TRBJ2-1,TRBD2,TRBV7-2,few,CASSPQVAGGSYNEQFF,TGTGCCAGCAGTCCTCAGGTAGCGGGGGGGTCGTACAATGAGCAGTTCTTC
TRBJ2-5,TRBD2,TRBV5-1,few,CASSLGLAGARETQYF,TGCGCCAGCAGTTTGGGCCTAGCGGGGGCACGGGAGACCCAGTACTTC
TRBJ2-7,-,TRBV21-1,-,CASSSFEAGGREQYF,TGTGCCAGCAGCTCCTTCGAAGCGGGGGGGCGGGAGCAGTACTTC
TRBJ2-7,TRBD1,TRBV5-1,many,CASSGTGTHEQYF,TGCGCCAGCAGCGGGACAGGGACCCACGAGCAGTACTTC
TRBJ2-1,TRBD2,TRBV19,-,CASSGIAGGPDNEQFF,TGTGCCAGTAGTGGCATAGCGGGAGGGCCCGACAATGAGCAGTTCTTC
TRBJ2-5,-,TRBV7-6,-,CASSLGDPGKEQYF,TGTGCCAGCAGCTTAGGGGATCCAGGGAAAGAGCAGTACTTC
TRBJ2-5,TRBD2,TRBV2,few,CASRETSGRAKQYF,TGTGCCAGCAGGGAAACTAGCGGGAGGGCCAAGCAGTACTTC
TRBJ2-1,-,TRBV7-9,-,CASRETAYNEQFF,TGTGCCAGCAGGGAGACAGCCTACAATGAGCAGTTCTTC
TRBJ2-5,-,TRBV7-3,once,CASSALGSPGTQYF,TGTGCCAGCAGCGCACTCGGATCTCCGGGGACCCAGTACTTC
TRBJ1-6,-,TRBV20-1,few,CSARQEANSPLHF,TGCAGTGCTAGGCAGGAGGCCAATTCACCCCTCCACTTT
TRBJ2-7,-,TRBV29-1,many,CSGQSGRSYEQYF,TGCAGTGGACAGTCGGGCAGATCCTACGAGCAGTACTTC
TRBJ2-7,-,TRBV4-3,many,CASSQDWGAEQYF,TGCGCCAGCAGCCAAGACTGGGGGGCGGAGCAGTACTTC
TRBJ2-4,-,TRBV6-6,-,CASSSPGTQYF,TGTGCCAGCAGTTCCCCAGGGACTCAGTACTTC
TRBJ1-2,-,TRBV20-1,few,CSASLGPSGDGYTF,TGCAGTGCTAGTTTAGGGCCCAGCGGGGACGGCTACACCTTC
TRBJ2-7,TRBD1,TRBV20-1,few,CSATQDRDEQYF,TGCAGTGCTACCCAAGACAGGGACGAGCAGTACTTC
TRBJ1-5,TRBD1,TRBV27,-,CASSFPGQGFQPQHF,TGTGCCAGCAGTTTTCCGGGACAGGGTTTTCAGCCCCAGCATTTT
TRBJ1-2,TRBD1,TRBV7-9,-,CASSYGTAANYGYTF,TGTGCCAGCAGCTATGGGACAGCCGCTAACTATGGCTACACCTTC
TRBJ2-1,TRBD2,TRBV29-1,few,CSARTSGRANEQFF,TGCAGCGCCAGAACTAGCGGGAGGGCCAATGAGCAGTTCTTC
TRBJ1-6,TRBD1,TRBV10-2,-,CASSVALTGVGNSPLHF,TGCGCCAGCAGTGTCGCTCTTACAGGGGTTGGTAATTCACCCCTCCACTTT
TRBJ2-3,-,TRBV6-6,-,CASSQTAGNTQDF,TGTGCCAGCAGCCAGACGGCCGGAAATACGCAGGATTTT
TRBJ2-7,-,TRBV5-6,-,CASSWQGPYEQYF,TGTGCCAGCAGCTGGCAGGGTCCCTACGAGCAGTACTTC
TRBJ2-1,TRBD1,TRBV7-2,-,CASSLRAGGRNEQFF,TGTGCCAGCAGCTTAAGGGCAGGGGGTAGGAATGAGCAGTTCTTC
TRBJ2-7,-,TRBV3-1,-,CASSQVPYEQYF,TGTGCCAGCAGCCAAGTCCCCTACGAGCAGTACTTC
TRBJ2-3,-,TRBV12-3/TRBV12-4,-,CASSLSEGLSTDTQYF,TGTGCCAGCAGTTTAAGCGAGGGCCTAAGCACAGATACGCAGTATTTT
TRBJ2-5,TRBD1,TRBV29-1,-,CSVVVGGGQVGNEQYF,TGCAGCGTTGTGGTCGGTGGGGGACAGGTGGGGAATGAGCAGTACTTC
TRBJ1-2,-,TRBV10-3,many,CAISAVGAYYGYTF,TGTGCCATCAGTGCGGTAGGGGCCTACTATGGCTACACCTTC
TRBJ1-1,-,TRBV12-3/TRBV12-4,-,CASSPERTDNTEAFF,TGTGCCAGCAGTCCCGAGAGGACAGATAACACTGAAGCTTTCTTT
TRBJ2-3,-,TRBV3-1,-,CASSQGRRGGTQYF,TGTGCCAGCAGCCAAGGTCGGCGCGGAGGGACGCAGTATTTT
TRBJ2-7,TRBD1,TRBV29-1,-,CSVARQGEQYF,TGCAGCGTGGCCAGACAGGGCGAGCAGTACTTC
TRBJ2-6,-,TRBV29-1,-,CSVGLLSGANVLTF,TGCAGCGTTGGGCTTCTCTCTGGGGCCAACGTCCTGACTTTC
TRBJ2-1,-,TRBV29-1,-,CSVDLVGSYNEQFF,TGCAGCGTTGACCTCGTGGGATCATACAATGAGCAGTTCTTC
TRBJ2-7,-,TRBV28,few,CATEYRFLYF,TGTGCCACCGAGTATCGGTTTCTGTACTTC
TRBJ2-7,TRBD1,TRBV27,-,CASSFLQGAYEQYF,TGTGCCAGCAGTTTTTTACAGGGGGCTTACGAGCAGTACTTC